This TCR beta chain stems from a study of regulatory T cells in long-lasting Graves disease. This clonotype was counted ten times or more. The sample's time point: newly diagnosed GD, antithyroid drugs for less than 3 months. Isolated PBMC RNA provided the starting material for the TCR library. Through Arm-PCR of CDR3 regions and iRepertoire HTBI primers, TCR beta libraries were built. One entry per CDR3 protein results from TCRdb running MiXCR on the multiplex PCR reads. The sample lists over 350,000 distinct CDR3 sequences, approximately 15% seen once, with around a sixth in the top ten. CDR1 is MNHNS and CDR2 is SASEGT in the germline V gene. Trimming at V came to 10 bases and at J to 7 bases, leaving 14 bases not matched to a gene. This CDR3 region has 15 residues. A further study also used this sample, focusing on T cells in Graves' hyperthyroidism and ophthalmopathy. From that study: The HTBI set primed first-round TCR CDR3 RT-PCR.

This TCR derives from a woman in her 50s with Graves disease. This chain links TRBV6-1 with TRBJ2-7; the match to TRBD2 covers 12 bases. The sequenced sample was peripheral blood mononuclear cells (PBMCs), obtained at new diagnosis, from a patient treated with antithyroid drugs. The CDR3 here is CATEPGLAGSGEQYF. CDR3 in DNA: TGTGCCACCGAGCCCGGACTAGCGGGGTCGGGTGAGCAGTACTTC.